These 23 T cell receptor beta chains were sequenced from one sample in a study of blood T cell repertoires in COVID-19. Sequenced by immunoSEQ multiplex PCR; TCRdb stores in-frame clones only, minus some. The data contain around 150,000 clones, roughly 87% of them seen just once; the ten biggest clones take up 9.5% to 12%. The specimen sequenced was PBMCs or T cells enriched from blood (not recorded which). Receptors were obtained from a man aged 50 to 60 who had recovered from COVID-19.

The V and J genes are TRBV28 and TRBJ1-2, with TRBD1 matching 12 bases. The germline V gene has CDR1 MDHEN and CDR2 SYDVKM. V was pared by 3 bases and J by 7 bases, with 6 bases of the junction left unmatched. The CDR3 contains 15 residues. CDR3 region: CASSLSGTGGAGYTF. CDR3 DNA sequence: TGTGCCAGCAGTTTGTCCGGGACAGGGGGCGCTGGCTACACCTTC.

In this sample, this clone turned up a few times. The chain links TRBV18 to TRBJ2-1; 11 nucleotides match TRBD1. The CDR3 covers 16 residues. Germline V CDR1 and CDR2: KGHSH, LQKENI. V dropped 5 bases and J dropped 5; count of bases not matched to a gene: 8. The chain's CDR3 is CASSNGQGAPDNEQFF. The CDR3 region has the DNA TGTGCCAGCTCAAACGGACAGGGGGCCCCAGACAATGAGCAGTTCTTC.

CDR3: CASSRPGGVNNEQFF. The DNA for the CDR3 is TGTGCCAGCAGCCGGCCAGGGGGCGTAAACAATGAGCAGTTCTTC. The chain carries TRBV7-2 and TRBJ2-1; 8 bases map to TRBD1. The ends lost 5 bases at V and 5 bases at J; junction bases unmatched: 8. The germline gives CDR1 SGHTA, CDR2 FQGNSA. The CDR3 length is 15 residues.

The J gene is TRBJ2-3, the V gene TRBV28; 10 bases agree with TRBD2. CDR3 size: 17 residues. The junction had 17 bases not matched to a gene; V was cut back by 8 bases and J by 6 bases. Germline assignment: CDR1 MDHEN and CDR2 SYDVKM. CDR3 residues: CASPPSGSSWALDTQYF. In DNA form, the CDR3 reads TGTGCCAGCCCACCTAGCGGGAGTAGCTGGGCCCTGGATACGCAGTATTTT.

The chain links TRBV10-3 to TRBJ1-5; D is possibly TRBD1 (5 bases). Trimming cost V 2 bases and J 7 bases, with 12 bases left between them. This CDR3 has 14 amino acids. CDR1 and CDR2 (germline): ENHRY, SYGVKD. In DNA form, the CDR3 reads TGTGCCATCAGTGAGGTTCAGGGTAGACAGCCCCAGCATTTT. Translated, it gives CAISEVQGRQPQHF.

The rearrangement uses TRBV19 and TRBJ1-4; no clear D. The length of the CDR3 is 13 residues. The ends were cut back, 7 bases at V and 4 bases at J, with 10 bases in the middle. Germline V gene data show CDR1 as LNHDA and CDR2 as SQIVND (reference sequence). The CDR3 bases are TGTGCCAGTATGCGAGGAGATAATGAAAAACTGTTTTTT. The encoded protein is CASMRGDNEKLFF.

V gene TRBV19 combines with J gene TRBJ1-2; 10 bases map to TRBD1. After removal of 3 bases from V and 5 bases from J, the junction contained 6 bases not matched to a gene. Germline V CDR1 and CDR2: LNHDA, SQIVND (reference sequence). This CDR3 spans 15 amino acids. The CDR3 sequence: CASSMDGTGAYGYTF. CDR3 DNA: TGTGCCAGTAGTATGGATGGGACAGGGGCGTATGGCTACACCTTC. Combining the CDR3 with reference TRBV19 and TRBJ1-2 gives the whole variable domain DGGITQSPKYLFRKEGQNVTLSCEQNLNHDAMYWYRQDPGQGLRLIYYSQIVNDFQKGDIAEGYSVSREKKESFPLTVTSAQKNPTAFYLCASSMDGTGAYGYTFGSGTRLTVV.

J is TRBJ2-7 and V is TRBV7-2; D is possibly TRBD2 (6 bases). Germline V gives CDR1 SGHTA, CDR2 FQGNSA. The CDR3 has 14 amino acids. V was pared by 6 bases and J by 9 bases, with 21 bases between. CDR3 nucleotide sequence: TGTGCCAGCAGACTATCTACTCAGGCGCGGGGGCAGTACTTC. This gives the protein CASRLSTQARGQYF.

The gene calls are TRBV28 and TRBJ1-6; D is uncertain. Per the germline V gene, CDR1 is MDHEN and CDR2 is SYDVKM. The CDR3 is 14 residues long. V lost 4 bases and J 5 bases, leaving 9 bases between the germline ends. CDR3 in DNA: TGTGCCAGCAGTTCCCCTGCGAATAATTCACCCCTCCACTTT. Protein product: CASSSPANNSPLHF.

On this clone itself: The junction and the germline gene differ at one end; a read error may be behind it. The V call is TRBV27, the J call TRBJ2-7; the D gene is possibly TRBD1 (6 bases). The CDR3 is made up of 11 amino acids. Germline V gene data show CDR1 as MNHEY and CDR2 as SMNVEV (reference sequence). The CDR3 loop is CASTTMGAGRF. CDR3 in DNA: TGTGCCAGCACCACCATGGGGGCAGGACGTTTC.

V and J are TRBV7-2 and TRBJ1-5, with no clear D. The CDR3 runs 14 residues. V gave up 2 bases and J gave up 0 bases, with 5 bases separating them. Germline values: CDR1 SGHTA, CDR2 FQGNSA. CDR3 amino acids: CASSLLSSNQPQHF. The CDR3 region has the DNA TGTGCCAGCAGCTTATTATCTAGCAATCAGCCCCAGCATTTT. Full variable domain (rest looked up from reference TRBV7-2 and TRBJ1-5): GAGVSQSPSNKVTEKGKDVELRCDPISGHTALYWYRQSLGQGLEFLIYFQGNSAPDKSGLPSDRFSAERTGGSVSTLTIQRTQQEDSAVYLCASSLLSSNQPQHFGDGTRLSIL.

The chain is built from TRBV11-1 and TRBJ1-5; the match to TRBD1 covers 10 bases. V trimming: 3 bases; J trimming: 4 bases; junction bases outside the gene matches: 0. The CDR3 totals 14 residues. CDR1 SGHAT and CDR2 FQDESV come from the germline V gene (reference sequence). The CDR3 region is CASSLDRGNQPQHF. Written as DNA, the CDR3 is TGTGCCAGCAGCTTGGACAGGGGGAATCAGCCCCAGCATTTT.

The sample holds one count of this clone. This rearrangement joins TRBV13 to TRBJ2-3; D is possibly TRBD2 (5 bases). Germline V gene lookup returns CDR1 PRHDT and CDR2 FYEKMQ (reference sequence). V shed 5 bases and J shed 0 bases, with 21 bases lying between them. The CDR3 runs 18 residues. The CDR3 nucleotides read TGTGCCAGCAGCCCATGGGAACGCGGGCGGGTTAGCACAGATACGCAGTATTTT. Its protein product is CASSPWERGRVSTDTQYF.

This clone has ten or more counts. The chain is built from TRBV28 and TRBJ1-2; no clear D. In germline, CDR1 is MDHEN, CDR2 SYDVKM. With 3 bases removed from V and 8 bases from J, the gap between germline ends came to 7 bases. CDR3 length: 11 amino acids. The CDR3, as DNA: TGTGCCAGCAGTTTCGGAGGAGGCTACACCTTC. Protein sequence: CASSFGGGYTF.

The chain carries TRBV10-3 and TRBJ1-1, with D tentatively TRBD1 (6 bases). V was shortened by 5 bases and J by 4 bases, with 11 bases between the two germline ends. Germline lookup yields CDR1 ENHRY and CDR2 SYGVKD. The CDR3 runs 13 residues. The CDR3 reads CAISYREGTEAFF. Written as DNA, the CDR3 is TGTGCCATCAGTTACAGGGAGGGCACTGAAGCTTTCTTT.

J is TRBJ2-1 and V is TRBV2; the D gene is possibly TRBD1 (7 bases). Germline-derived CDR1 and CDR2 are SNHLY and FYNNEI. This CDR3 contains 15 residues. Trimming removed 6 bases from V and 0 bases from J, with 12 bases in between. The CDR3 DNA follows: TGTGCCAGCAGCGCAGGGGGGAGCTCCTACAATGAGCAGTTCTTC. Protein sequence: CASSAGGSSYNEQFF.

The chain is built from TRBV28 and TRBJ2-2; 9 bases agree with TRBD1. Germline loops: CDR1 MDHEN, CDR2 SYDVKM. The CDR3 spans 16 residues. The V and J ends lost 6 bases and 4 bases, in that order; junction bases with no gene match: 9. CDR3 in amino acids: CASREPGQGSTGELFF. The CDR3 DNA reads TGTGCCAGCAGGGAACCGGGACAGGGAAGCACCGGGGAGCTGTTTTTT.

This chain connects TRBV2 to TRBJ1-1; 7 nucleotides line up with TRBD1. Germline V lookup: CDR1 SNHLY, CDR2 FYNNEI. J gave up 5 bases and V 6 bases, and 6 bases lay outside the gene matches. This CDR3 spans 13 amino acids. CDR3 protein: CASRDTGVTEAFF. CDR3 nucleotide sequence: TGTGCCAGCAGGGACACAGGGGTTACTGAAGCTTTCTTT. The whole variable domain, remainder taken from reference TRBV2 and TRBJ1-1, is EPEVTQTPSHQVTQMGQEVILRCVPISNHLYFYWYRQILGQKVEFLVSFYNNEISEKSEIFDDQFSVERPDGSNFTLKIRSTKLEDSAMYFCASRDTGVTEAFFGQGTRLTVV.

The genes are TRBV30 and TRBJ1-3; D ambiguous. The V gene lost 2 bases and the J gene lost 6 bases, with 8 bases spanning the gap. The germline V gene has CDR1 GTSNPN and CDR2 SVGIG (reference sequence). This CDR3 spans 12 amino acids. The CDR3 coding sequence is TGTGCCTGGAGTTCTGGCTCAAACACCATATATTTT. It is translated as CAWSSGSNTIYF.

With regard to this clone: This may be a read error, as it is one base from a much larger clone. The chain uses TRBV20-1 and TRBJ2-2; the match to TRBD2 covers 8 bases. Per germline, CDR1 DFQATT and CDR2 SNEGSKA (reference sequence). The CDR3 extends over 16 amino acids. V lost 3 bases and J lost 6; bases outside the gene matches: 12. CDR3 sequence: CSASGLTGGMAGELFF. In DNA, the CDR3 is TGCAGTGCTAGTGGGCTAACGGGAGGGATGGCCGGGGAGCTGTTTTTT.

The V gene is TRBV9, the J gene TRBJ2-1; D not resolved. V was cut by 3 bases and J by 6 bases, with 10 bases left in between. The CDR3 covers 13 residues. Germline CDR1 SGDLS, CDR2 YYNGEE. The chain's CDR3 is CASSGWPPNEQFF. DNA for the CDR3: TGTGCCAGCAGCGGATGGCCTCCCAATGAGCAGTTCTTC. Using reference TRBV9 and TRBJ2-1 for the parts outside the CDR3, the full variable domain is DSGVTQTPKHLITATGQRVTLRCSPRSGDLSVYWYQQSLDQGLQFLIQYYNGEERAKGNILERFSAQQFPDLHSELNLSSLELGDSALYFCASSGWPPNEQFFGPGTRLTVL.

The gene calls are TRBV6-4 and TRBJ1-2, with no clear D. CDR3 length equals 13 residues. Germline CDR1 and CDR2: MRHNA and SNTAGT. V gave up 6 bases and J gave up 8 bases, with 16 bases separating them. CDR3 residues: CASRGPDLAGYTF. The CDR3 region has the DNA TGTGCCAGCAGGGGCCCTGACCTGGCCGGCTACACCTTC.

The gene calls are TRBV5-6 and TRBJ1-3, with 7 bases aligning to TRBD1. This CDR3 spans 18 amino acids. The germline V gene encodes CDR1 SGHDT and CDR2 YYEEEE. The trim removed 4 bases at V and 4 bases at J, leaving 17 bases unmatched. The CDR3 reads CASSGTEGSQFVGNTIYF. As DNA, the CDR3 is TGTGCCAGCAGCGGGACAGAGGGAAGCCAATTTGTCGGAAACACCATATATTTT.